These 17 T cell receptor beta chains originate from one sample sequenced in a study of blood T cell repertoires in COVID-19. Only in-frame clones appear in the TCRdb table, and some are missing; sequencing was by immunoSEQ multiplex PCR. The profile shows more than 45,000 clones, nearly 85% of them singletons. Sequenced input: peripheral blood. These receptors originate from a man in his forties with acute or convalescent COVID-19.

V usage is TRBV18 and J usage is TRBJ2-7; maybe TRBD1 (5 bases). The V end was cut by 2 bases, the J end by 6 bases, with 20 bases between. Germline V gene lookup returns CDR1 KGHSH and CDR2 LQKENI. The CDR3 is 16 residues long. DNA for the CDR3: TGTGCCAGCTCACCATCTAGGGCAGGGTTTGTGGGCGAGCAGTACGTC. This gives the protein CASSPSRAGFVGEQYV.

The chain joins TRBV30 to TRBJ2-1; possible D gene TRBD2, 6 bases. V was clipped by 2 bases and J by 8 bases, with 16 bases between them. This CDR3 is built from 14 residues. The germline gives CDR1 GTSNPN, CDR2 SVGIG (reference sequence). CDR3 coding DNA: TGTGCCTGGAGTAAGGCGGGACTCGGGGATGAGCAGTTCTTC. It codes for CAWSKAGLGDEQFF.

This clone was recorded once. V gene TRBV11-2 combines with J gene TRBJ1-1, with D unresolved. V gave up 1 base and J gave up 4 bases, with 7 bases separating them. The length of the CDR3 is 13 residues. CDR1 is SGHAT, CDR2 FQNNGV, per germline. The CDR3 reads CASSLGRSTEAFF. The CDR3 DNA reads as TGTGCCAGCAGCTTAGGTAGATCCACTGAAGCTTTCTTT.

This sequence joins TRBV3-1 (or the pseudogene TRBV3-2) and TRBJ1-1; D gene ambiguous. The CDR3 length is 13 residues. Trimming took off 4 bases at V and 3 bases at J, with 9 bases between the two ends. Germline CDR1 reads LGHDT; CDR2 reads YNNKEL (reference sequence). This chain's CDR3 is CASSRFQDTEAFF. The CDR3 nucleotides are TGTGCCAGCAGCCGATTCCAGGACACTGAAGCTTTCTTT.

In this sample, this clone turned up once. The chain combines TRBV13 with TRBJ2-2; 7 positions match TRBD2. V was clipped by 5 bases and J by 3 bases; unmatched bases: 15. There are 18 residues in the CDR3. The germline CDR1 and CDR2 sequences are PRHDT and FYEKMQ (reference sequence). This CDR3 reads CASSRRHGGGPDTGELFF. CDR3 DNA: TGTGCCAGCAGCCGCCGCCATGGGGGAGGGCCTGACACCGGGGAGCTGTTTTTT.

V is TRBV5-1 and J is TRBJ2-7, with 9 bases identical to TRBD1. V shed 1 base and J 6 bases; nucleotides not matched to a gene: 8. CDR1 and CDR2 from the germline V gene are SGHRS and YFSETQ. CDR3 length equals 15 residues. In DNA, the CDR3 is TGCGCCAGCAGCTTGTCAGGGACAGGGTTTGGCGAGCAGTACTTC. It yields the protein CASSLSGTGFGEQYF. Together with reference TRBV5-1 and TRBJ2-7, the CDR3 gives the full variable domain: KAGVTQTPRYLIKTRGQQVTLSCSPISGHRSVSWYQQTPGQGLQFLFEYFSETQRNKGNFPGRFSGRQFSNSRSEMNVSTLELGDSALYLCASSLSGTGFGEQYFGPGTRLTVT.

V and J are TRBV5-6 and TRBJ1-4; possible D gene TRBD1, 6 bases. The germline V gene has CDR1 SGHDT and CDR2 YYEEEE. CDR3 size: 15 residues. Trimming left V 4 bases short and J 7 bases short, with 17 bases between. The CDR3 spells CASSLWTAQLEKLFF. The CDR3 nucleotides are TGTGCCAGCAGCCTTTGGACAGCCCAACTTGAAAAACTGTTTTTT.

The chain couples TRBV9 to TRBJ1-1, with D unresolved. CDR3 length: 15 residues. Germline V gives CDR1 SGDLS, CDR2 YYNGEE. Trimming stripped 0 bases from V and 0 bases from J, with 9 bases between. CDR3 in DNA: TGTGCCAGCAGCGTAGACAGTTACATGAACACTGAAGCTTTCTTT. The encoded protein is CASSVDSYMNTEAFF.

This clone was counted a few times. The rearrangement uses TRBV6-2 or TRBV6-3 and TRBJ1-5, with no clear D. The CDR3 is 15 residues long. Trimming pared 4 bases from V and 4 bases from J, leaving 14 bases between. Germline V gene lookup returns CDR1 MNHEY and CDR2 SVGEGT. DNA of the CDR3: TGTGCCAGCAGTTCCCTTTCGGGCGGGAATCAGCCCCAGCATTTT. Translating gives CASSSLSGGNQPQHF.

V gene TRBV7-9 combines with J gene TRBJ2-2; possibly TRBD1 for D (6 bases). CDR1 and CDR2 from the germline V gene are SEHNR and FQNEAQ (reference sequence). The CDR3 is made up of 16 amino acids. Trimming took 1 base from V and 5 from J, leaving 14 bases between them. CDR3 sequence: CASSLGGTYRTGELFF. DNA for the CDR3: TGTGCCAGCAGCTTAGGGGGGACATACCGGACCGGGGAGCTGTTTTTT. Filled out from reference TRBV7-9 and TRBJ2-2, the complete variable domain reads DTGVSQNPRHKITKRGQNVTFRCDPISEHNRLYWYRQTLGQGPEFLTYFQNEAQLEKSRLLSDRFSAERPKGSFSTLEIQRTEQGDSAMYLCASSLGGTYRTGELFFGEGSRLTVL.

This rearrangement joins TRBV7-9 to TRBJ2-1; TRBD1 matches at 9 bases. This CDR3 comprises 15 residues. J was trimmed by 8 bases and V by 5 bases; bases with no gene match: 10. CDR1 and CDR2 from the germline V gene are SEHNR and FQNEAQ (reference sequence). The CDR3 DNA reads as TGTGCCAGCAGCCCACAGGGGGCCAGTAGGCATGAGCAGTTCTTC. Protein sequence: CASSPQGASRHEQFF.

This clone was observed a handful of times. The chain links TRBV24-1 to TRBJ2-5; weak D call: TRBD1 (8 bases). Trimming removed 5 bases from V and 6 bases from J, with 18 bases in between. The CDR3 contains 15 residues. Germline-derived CDR1 and CDR2 are KGHDR and SFDVKD. For the CDR3, the DNA is TGTGCCACCAGTGCCCCCTTACAGGGGGGGCAGACCCAGTACTTC. Translating it yields CATSAPLQGGQTQYF.

The chain uses TRBV5-1 and TRBJ1-1; 9 nucleotides match TRBD1. The CDR3 spans 16 residues. Germline assignment: CDR1 SGHRS and CDR2 YFSETQ. Germline trimming cut 4 bases from V and 1 base from J; bases unmatched to any gene: 8. The CDR3 region has the DNA TGCGCCAGCAGCCCGCCGGACAGGGGAAAGAACACTGAAGCTTTCTTT. This sequence encodes CASSPPDRGKNTEAFF.

This chain uses TRBV5-6 with TRBJ2-1; D might be TRBD2 (7 bases). Germline CDR1 reads SGHDT; CDR2 reads YYEEEE. Trimming left V 0 bases short and J 3 bases short, with 16 bases between. This CDR3 region has 17 residues. The CDR3 nucleotides are TGTGCCAGCAGCTTGGTCCCAGGAGGGGGGGTCTACAATGAGCAGTTCTTC. Translation gives CASSLVPGGGVYNEQFF.

V is TRBV5-4 and J is TRBJ1-3; D uncertain. Trimming stripped 0 bases from V and 0 bases from J, with 7 bases between. This CDR3 has 15 residues. CDR1 is SGHNT and CDR2 is YYREEE in the germline V gene (reference sequence). The CDR3 DNA sequence: TGTGCCAGCAGCTTGGCGGGAACCTCTGGAAACACCATATATTTT. Amino acid sequence: CASSLAGTSGNTIYF.

This chain links TRBV6-2 or TRBV6-3 with TRBJ1-5; no clear D. Germline CDR1 and CDR2: MNHEY and SVGEGT. V gave up 2 bases and J gave up 7 bases, with 12 bases separating them. The CDR3 contains 14 residues. The CDR3 DNA follows: TGTGCCAGCAGTTACGGAAGGGAGAGGCAGCCCCAGCATTTT. Translation: CASSYGRERQPQHF.

The chain has TRBV3-1 (or the pseudogene TRBV3-2) and TRBJ1-1; no clear D gene. CDR3 length equals 14 residues. Germline values: CDR1 LGHDT, CDR2 YNNKEL (reference sequence). The V end lost 3 bases, the J end lost 1 base, and 9 bases lay between the germline ends. The CDR3, as DNA: TGTGCCAGCAGCCAGAGGGCAAGGAACACTGAAGCTTTCTTT. This sequence encodes CASSQRARNTEAFF.